This T cell receptor (beta chain) was sequenced in a study of blood T cell repertoires in COVID-19. About the research overall: The United States, Italy and Spain supplied acute and convalescent COVID-19 samples.

Repertoires were generated with immunoSEQ multiplex PCR, while TCRdb's copy carries only in-frame clones and drops some. The sample contains under 80,000 clones, nearly 80% of which appear only once. The CDR3 consists of 12 residues. The germline gives CDR1 KGHSH, CDR2 LQKENI. The V gene lost 3 bases and the J gene lost 5 bases, with 8 bases spanning the gap. The receptor's source is a human donor in a cohort sampled during active COVID-19. Sequencing input: peripheral blood. The chain carries TRBV18 and TRBJ2-7; D ambiguous. The CDR3 reads CASSPFSDEQYF. Written as DNA, the CDR3 is TGTGCCAGCTCACCGTTCTCGGACGAGCAGTACTTC. The full variable domain, completed using reference TRBV18 and TRBJ2-7, is NAGVMQNPRHLVRRRGQEARLRCSPMKGHSHVYWYRQLPEEGLKFMVYLQKENIIDESGMPKERFSAEFPKEGPSILRIQQVVRGDSAAYFCASSPFSDEQYFGPGTRLTVT.